The clone carrying this TCR beta chain was observed a few times. Its target is unknown. A minimum of 5.5 micrograms of total RNA was extracted per sample. This sample was taken from a study of blood T cells in healthy people across ages. Overall study results and limits: Strong correlation existed between TCR beta diversity and naive T cell percentage. Because sorting was not performed, PBMCs prevented conclusive naive versus antigen-experienced comparison.

A second roughly 6 to 11 cycle PCR used barcoded and J-beta primers. The study obtained at least 2.5 million CDR3-containing paired-end reads from every sample. TCRdb analysed the 5' RACE reads with MiXCR anew, one entry per CDR3 protein. The repertoire holds 750,000 to 950,000 distinct CDR3 sequences, 53% seen once, with under 50% in the top ten. Sequencing was done on a sample of blood. The TCR sequence derives from an elderly man in good health.

CDR3 residues: CASSHGTGEGYTF. In nucleotides, the CDR3 is TGTGCCAGCAGCCACGGGACAGGGGAAGGCTACACCTTC. The genes are TRBV12-3 or TRBV12-4 and TRBJ1-2; the match to TRBD1 covers 10 bases. The CDR3 length is 13 residues. Trimming at V came to 6 bases and at J to 8 bases, leaving 6 bases not matched to a gene.